The clone carrying this T cell receptor (beta chain) was detected only once. The data stem from a study of blood T cell repertoires in COVID-19. The CDR3 sequence is 14 residues long. Germline CDR1 ENHRY, CDR2 SYGVKD. Trimming removed 7 bases from V and 2 bases from J, with 15 bases in between. The table came from immunoSEQ multiplex PCR; TCRdb's copy has only in-frame clones and leaves some out. The top ten clones hold approximately 8% of a sample with over 200,000 clones, about 83% of them seen once. Specimen: peripheral blood. The sequence was obtained from a woman aged 50 to 60 with active or convalescent COVID-19. V usage is TRBV10-3 and J usage is TRBJ2-7; D perhaps matches TRBD2 (5 bases). CDR3 nucleotide sequence: TGTGCCATCACCCAGGACTGGACCCCCTACGAGCAGTACTTC. It specifies CAITQDWTPYEQYF.